Detailed here is one T cell receptor (beta chain). What it binds is not known. Produced via immunoSEQ multiplex PCR; TCRdb's table is partial and in-frame only. Among fewer than 150,000 clones, about 90% were seen once, and the ten largest hold around 14%. The CDR3 totals 14 residues. The V gene's germline CDR1 is SGHDN and CDR2 FVKESK. With 4 bases clipped from V and 6 bases from J, the junction kept 6 bases outside the gene matches. The record originates from a study of T cell responses to AZD1222 COVID-19 vaccine. Study-wide results and limits: The study reported that nearly half of spike-specific TCRs target unmutated variant regions.

The clonotype comes from an adult in good health. The sequencing here drew on peripheral blood, taken on day 0 of AZD1222 vaccination. The V call is TRBV14, the J call TRBJ1-2; 9 bases align to TRBD1. The CDR3 protein is CASSPAGTGHGYTF. The CDR3 nucleotides are TGTGCCAGCAGCCCTGCGGGGACAGGGCATGGCTACACCTTC.